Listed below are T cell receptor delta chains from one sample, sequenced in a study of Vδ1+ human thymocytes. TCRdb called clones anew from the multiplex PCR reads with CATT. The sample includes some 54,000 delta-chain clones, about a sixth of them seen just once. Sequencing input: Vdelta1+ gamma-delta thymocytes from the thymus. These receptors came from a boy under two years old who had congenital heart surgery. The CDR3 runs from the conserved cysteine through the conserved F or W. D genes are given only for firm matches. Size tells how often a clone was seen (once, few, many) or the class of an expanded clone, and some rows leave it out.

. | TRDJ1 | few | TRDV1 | TGTGCTCTTGGGGAATGCCCAGAAAGTCCCACCAAGGAGTGGGGGCCGTACACCGATAAACTCATCTTT | CALGECPESPTKEWGPYTDKLIF
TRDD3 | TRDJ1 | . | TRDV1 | TGTGCTCTTGGGTCCCGGAGCCCCCCCTTTCCGTTGACTGGGGGATATGCCTACACCGATAAACTCATCTTT | CALGSRSPPFPLTGGYAYTDKLIF
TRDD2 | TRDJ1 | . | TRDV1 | TGTGCTCTTGGGGAACCTCTCCTTCCTACAAATTCGGGGGACCTCCGGTACATCGATAAACTCATCTTT | CALGEPLLPTNSGDLRYIDKLIF
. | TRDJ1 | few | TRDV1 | TGTGCTCTTGGGGAATGCACCTTTCCGGATTACACCGATAAACTCATCTTT | CALGECTFPDYTDKLIF
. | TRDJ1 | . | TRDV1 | TGTGCTCTTGGGGGGAAGGCCCGAGACGGTGATGATTCCGATAAACTCATCTTT | CALGGKARDGDDSDKLIF
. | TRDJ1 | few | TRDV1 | TGTGCTCTTGGGCCTCAATTACGGGGAATACCCCCCCTCGGGGATAAACTCATCTTT | CALGPQLRGIPPLGDKLIF
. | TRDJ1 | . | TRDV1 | TGTGCTCTTGGGGTACCTGGGACCCCGTACACCGATAAACTCATCTTT | CALGVPGTPYTDKLIF
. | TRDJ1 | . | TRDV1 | TGTGCTCTTGGGGAATATTCCATCGGAGGACGATATCATAACACCGATAAACTCATCTTT | CALGEYSIGGRYHNTDKLIF
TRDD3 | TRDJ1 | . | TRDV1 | TGTGCTCTTGGGGAATGGCCCCTAGGGGCTGGGGGATATCGCACCGATAAACTCATCTTT | CALGEWPLGAGGYRTDKLIF
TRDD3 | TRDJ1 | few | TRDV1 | TGTGCTCTTGGGGCACCCTTCACTGGGGGATACTTCACCGATAAACTCATCTTT | CALGAPFTGGYFTDKLIF
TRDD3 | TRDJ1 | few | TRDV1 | TGTGCTCTTGGGGAATACTCCCCCCTACTGGGGGATTTCACCGATAAACTCATCTTT | CALGEYSPLLGDFTDKLIF
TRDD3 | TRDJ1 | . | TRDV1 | TGTGCTCTTGGGGAACCCCCTTGGACGTACTGGGGGACATCCACCGATAAACTCATCTTT | CALGEPPWTYWGTSTDKLIF
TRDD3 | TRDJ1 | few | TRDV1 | TGTGCTCTTGGGGAAAGGGGTGCAGTACTGGGGGATGGTCACACCGATAAACTCATCTTT | CALGERGAVLGDGHTDKLIF
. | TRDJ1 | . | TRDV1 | TGTGCTCTTGGGGATAGAGATACGCTGTACACCGATAAACTCATCTTT | CALGDRDTLYTDKLIF
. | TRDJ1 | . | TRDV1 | TGTGCTCTTGGGGAACATGGGTTGTTCCTTTACACCGATAAACTCATCTTT | CALGEHGLFLYTDKLIF
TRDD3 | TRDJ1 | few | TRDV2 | TGTGCCTGTGGCCCTCCCGCCAGGATACGCGTCACCGATAAACTCATCTTT | CACGPPARIRVTDKLIF
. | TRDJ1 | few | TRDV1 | TGTGCTCTTGGGGAACGCGGTGGTGGGATAGAACAAGGCACCGATAAACTCATCTTT | CALGERGGGIEQGTDKLIF
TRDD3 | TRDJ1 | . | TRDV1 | TGTGCTCTTGGGGATCACCCTCCTTACTGGGGGGTGTACACCGATAAACTCATCTTT | CALGDHPPYWGVYTDKLIF
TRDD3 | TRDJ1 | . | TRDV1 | TGTGCTCTTGGGGGGACTACGGGGTGGGGGATGAGAGGTCTTGACGATAAACTCATCTTT | CALGGTTGWGMRGLDDKLIF
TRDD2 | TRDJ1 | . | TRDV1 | TGTGCTCTTGGGGTATTAAGGCCTTCCTACAGAAATGGGGGCGCACGGGGAGAGTACACCGATAAACTCATCTTT | CALGVLRPSYRNGGARGEYTDKLIF
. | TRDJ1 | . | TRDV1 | TGTGCTCTTGGGGACTGGGAGACCGATAAACTCATCTTT | CALGDWETDKLIF
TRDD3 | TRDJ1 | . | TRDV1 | TGTGCTCTTGGGGTCGTTCTTACTGGGGGCTCTTACACCGATAAACTCATCTTT | CALGVVLTGGSYTDKLIF
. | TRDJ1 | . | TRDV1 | TGTGCTCTTGGGGAAGGGACGGTACTGGGAAGGGCCGATAAACTCATCTTT | CALGEGTVLGRADKLIF
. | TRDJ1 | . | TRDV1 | TGTGCTCTTGGGGAACGTATCCTAAAGGGGATCCCGTACACCGATAAACTCATCTTT | CALGERILKGIPYTDKLIF
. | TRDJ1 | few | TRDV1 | TGTGCTCTTGGCTTCTTTATTCGGGTTCCTGCGGAACTGAACACCGATAAACTCATCTTT | CALGFFIRVPAELNTDKLIF
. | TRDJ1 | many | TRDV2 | TGTGCCTGTGACACGGACGGATACAGGGCCACCGATAAACTCATCTTT | CACDTDGYRATDKLIF
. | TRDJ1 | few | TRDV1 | TGTGCTCTTGGGGAACTGGGCGCTCTGGGCTTCCCCCCGGCTGGTAAACTCATCTTT | CALGELGALGFPPAGKLIF
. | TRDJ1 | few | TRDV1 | TGTGCTCTTGGGGCTTACACCGATAAACTCATCTTT | CALGAYTDKLIF
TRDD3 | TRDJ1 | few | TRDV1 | TGTGCTCTTGCCCCACCCCCACTAAGGCGGGTACTGGGGGAGAATAAACTCATCTTT | CALAPPPLRRVLGENKLIF
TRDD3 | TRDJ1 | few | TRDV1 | TGTGCTCTTGGGGAACCCCCTGGGGGGCCACTCACCGATAAACTCATCTTT | CALGEPPGGPLTDKLIF
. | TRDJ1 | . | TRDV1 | TGTGCTCTTGGGGAACTGGATGACTACGGGGACATTCGGGACGATAAACTCATCTTT | CALGELDDYGDIRDDKLIF
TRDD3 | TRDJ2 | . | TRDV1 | TGTGCTCTTGGGGAAACCGTCCTAACGCACAACACTTGGGGGATATCTACAGCACAACTCTTCTTT | CALGETVLTHNTWGISTAQLFF
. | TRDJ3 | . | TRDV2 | TGTGCCTGGGATGGGATCCAGTCCTGGGACACCCGACAGATGTTTTTC | CAWDGIQSWDTRQMFF
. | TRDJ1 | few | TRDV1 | TGTGCTCTTGGGGAGGCTAACACCGATAAACTCATCTTT | CALGEANTDKLIF
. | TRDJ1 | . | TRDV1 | TGTGCTCTTGGGAAAGGCCGAAGGCCTTCCTACGTAGCGGGGATACGCACCGATAAACTCATCTTT | CALGKGRRPSYVAGIRTDKLIF
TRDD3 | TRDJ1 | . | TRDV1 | TGTGCTCTCCACTACGGGGATACGGTAGTACACACCGATAAACTCATCTTT | CALHYGDTVVHTDKLIF
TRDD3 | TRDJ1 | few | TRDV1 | TGTGCTCTTGGGGAAGACCCCCGACACTACTGGGGGATACGGACCGATAAACTCATCTTT | CALGEDPRHYWGIRTDKLIF
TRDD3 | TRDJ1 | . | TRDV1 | TGTGCTCTTGGGGAACTAAGGGGGTTCCTACTGGGGGATTACACCGATAAACTCATCTTT | CALGELRGFLLGDYTDKLIF
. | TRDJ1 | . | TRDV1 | TGTGCTCTTGGGGAAGGTGTAGCCAGGTCTTCTTACACCGATAAACTCATCTTT | CALGEGVARSSYTDKLIF
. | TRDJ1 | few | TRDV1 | TGTGCTCTTGGGGAACTTAGAACCTACTCTCGCTACTGGTCAAATAAACTCATCTTT | CALGELRTYSRYWSNKLIF